The source of this TCR beta chain is a study of blood T cell repertoires in COVID-19. Using immunoSEQ multiplex PCR, the repertoire was profiled, and TCRdb retains in-frame clones only, with some absent. The sample records about 310,000 clones, roughly nine tenths being singletons. Residents of around 24 US areas, aged about 18 to 89 years, made up the participants. Donors were grouped by their self-reported clinical history. For recovered donors of Cohort 3, there were two negative PCRs, clearance, or symptom resolution. The V and J ends lost 3 bases and 9 bases, in that order; junction bases with no gene match: 11. The CDR3 length is 16 residues. CDR1 and CDR2 (germline): LNHDA, SQIVND (reference sequence).

The sequence derives from a woman aged 25 to 45 who had recovered from COVID-19. Sequencing input: PBMCs or T cells enriched from blood (not recorded which). This chain links TRBV19 with TRBJ2-1; 10 nucleotides match TRBD2. CDR3 sequence (DNA): TGTGCCAGTAGTATTATTGCTAGCGGGAGTGGGGGTGAGCAGTTCTTC. The encoded protein is CASSIIASGSGGEQFF.